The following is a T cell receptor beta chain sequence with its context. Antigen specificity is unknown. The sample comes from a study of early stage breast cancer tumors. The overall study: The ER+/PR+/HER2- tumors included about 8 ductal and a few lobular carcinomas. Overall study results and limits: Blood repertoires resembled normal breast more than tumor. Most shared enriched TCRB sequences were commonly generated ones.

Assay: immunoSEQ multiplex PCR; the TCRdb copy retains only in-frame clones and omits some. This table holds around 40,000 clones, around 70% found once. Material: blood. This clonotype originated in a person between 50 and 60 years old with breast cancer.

CDR3 region: CASSQDLAVPLHF. The CDR3 DNA is TGCGCCAGCAGCCAAGATTTGGCGGTGCCCCTCCACTTT. The rearrangement uses TRBV4-3 and TRBJ1-6; D not resolved. Germline V gene data show CDR1 as LGHNA and CDR2 as YSLEER. V was pared by 0 bases and J by 13 bases, with 10 bases between. This CDR3 is 13 amino acids long.